The clone carrying this TCR beta chain was seen only a few times. What it binds is not known. V dropped 6 bases and J dropped 7 bases, with 25 bases sitting between them. This CDR3 has 16 residues. In germline, CDR1 is MNHEY, CDR2 SVGEGT. These data originate in a study of T cells in Graves' hyperthyroidism and ophthalmopathy. Overall study findings and caveats: With a median lead of roughly 6.8 months before onset, the model predicted ophthalmopathy. Most clonotypes expanded in thyroid above 0.001 were likewise present in blood. Through a model of 13 V-J features, ophthalmopathy was separated from stable hyperthyroidism.

TCR beta CDR3 region amplification was performed from RNA transcripts. RT-PCR in the first round (using the HTBI primer set) targeted the TCR CDR3. TCRdb recomputed calls from the multiplex PCR reads with MiXCR, one row per CDR3 protein. Of roughly 580,000 distinct CDR3 sequences detected, approximately 14% appear once; the ten largest clones hold about 5.8%. The study left out patients who had uncontrolled infection, other autoimmune disease, pregnancy or lactation. The chain combines TRBV6-2 or TRBV6-3 with TRBJ2-7, with D tentatively TRBD1 or TRBD2 (5 bases each). Material: blood. The TCR was taken from a woman in her 30s with Graves' hyperthyroidism that later progressed to Graves' ophthalmopathy. In DNA form, the CDR3 reads TGTGCCAGCAGAAAGGGGCTCCGGGACCCGTCGTTTGAGCAGTACTTC. Protein sequence: CASRKGLRDPSFEQYF.